These 28 T cell receptor beta chains were all obtained from the same sample, sequenced in a study of T cell responses to AZD1222 COVID-19 vaccine. Profiling relied on immunoSEQ multiplex PCR, and the TCRdb table lists in-frame clones only, not all of them. The sample shows about 130,000 clones, 88% of them seen only once. The sample was peripheral blood, taken on day 0 of MenACWY control vaccination. All receptors come from an adult in good health.

The V and J genes are TRBV27 and TRBJ2-7; tentative D call: TRBD1 (5 bases). V was clipped by 2 bases and J by 6 bases, with 11 bases between them. From germline, CDR1 is MNHEY and CDR2 SMNVEV (reference sequence). The CDR3 covers 13 residues. The CDR3 is CASSLKGASEQYF. Written as DNA, the CDR3 is TGTGCCAGCAGTTTAAAAGGGGCGAGCGAGCAGTACTTC.

V usage is TRBV7-9 and J usage is TRBJ1-5; D is uncertain. V was trimmed by 3 bases and J by 3 bases, leaving 12 bases between them. The germline V gene encodes CDR1 SEHNR and CDR2 FQNEAQ (reference sequence). The CDR3 has 15 residues. The CDR3 DNA reads as TGTGCCAGCAGCTTCGACCGGACTCCCAATCAGCCCCAGCATTTT. The encoded protein is CASSFDRTPNQPQHF.

This clone was detected once. V gene TRBV11-2 combines with J gene TRBJ2-5; 11 bases align to TRBD2. J lost 1 base, V lost 3 bases, and 7 bases had no gene match. Germline CDR1 reads SGHAT; CDR2 reads FQNNGV. This CDR3 has 17 amino acids. The CDR3 sequence is CASSLGLAVPTQETQYF. CDR3 coding DNA: TGTGCCAGCAGCTTGGGACTAGCGGTACCTACCCAAGAGACCCAGTACTTC.

The chain combines TRBV3-1 (or the pseudogene TRBV3-2) with TRBJ1-4, with 8 bases matching TRBD1. This CDR3 is 18 amino acids long. V was clipped by 5 bases and J by 7 bases; unmatched bases: 18. The germline V gene has CDR1 LGHDT and CDR2 YNNKEL (reference sequence). CDR3 protein: CASSSPGQVTEYGEKLFF. The CDR3 nucleotides are TGTGCCAGCAGCTCCCCGGGACAGGTGACCGAGTACGGTGAAAAACTGTTTTTT.

The J gene is TRBJ2-5, the V gene TRBV28; D remains ambiguous. The ends were cut back, 3 bases at V and 9 bases at J, with 11 bases in the middle. Per the germline V gene, CDR1 is MDHEN and CDR2 is SYDVKM. The CDR3 length is 12 residues. CDR3 residues: CASSLNGRSQYF. The DNA of the CDR3 is TGTGCCAGCAGTTTGAACGGGCGATCCCAGTACTTC.

This CDR3 reads CASSLGQGLNEQFF. As DNA, the CDR3 is TGCGCCAGCAGCTTGGGTCAGGGTCTCAATGAGCAGTTCTTC. The chain carries TRBV5-1 and TRBJ2-1; possible D gene TRBD1, 5 bases. Germline loops: CDR1 SGHRS, CDR2 YFSETQ. The V end lost 0 bases, the J end lost 6 bases, and 10 bases lay between the germline ends. This CDR3 has 14 residues.

The chain carries TRBV28 and TRBJ2-6; no firm D call. From germline, CDR1 is MDHEN and CDR2 SYDVKM. Deletions cut 5 bases from V and 4 bases from J, with 9 bases between. This CDR3 comprises 14 residues. DNA for the CDR3: TGTGCCAGCAGTCCCTCAACGGGGGCCAACGTCCTGACTTTC. Its translation is CASSPSTGANVLTF.

This clone was picked up a small number of times. For the CDR3, the DNA is TGTGCCAGCAGTTTGTTGGGGGCAATAGCTTTCTTT. It encodes CASSLLGAIAFF. J is TRBJ1-1 and V is TRBV27; weak D call: TRBD1 (6 bases). The CDR3 is made up of 12 amino acids. The ends were cut back, 3 bases at V and 10 bases at J, with 12 bases in the middle. CDR1 MNHEY and CDR2 SMNVEV come from the germline V gene (reference sequence).

The chain links TRBV6-6 to TRBJ2-1, with 7 bases aligning to TRBD2. This CDR3 region has 14 residues. CDR1 MNHNY and CDR2 SVGAGI come from the germline V gene (reference sequence). Germline trimming cut 7 bases from V and 7 bases from J; bases unmatched to any gene: 10. CDR3 DNA sequence: TGTGCCAGCAAGAACACACGGGAGGCGAATGAGCAGTTCTTC. Protein product: CASKNTREANEQFF.

This chain joins TRBV30 and TRBJ1-6, with 9 bases that match TRBD1. There are 15 residues in the CDR3. Unmatched junction bases numbered 8, after V lost 1 base and J lost 10 bases. The germline V gene has CDR1 GTSNPN and CDR2 SVGIG (reference sequence). This CDR3 reads CAWSGHRGRGSPLHF. In DNA form, the CDR3 reads TGTGCCTGGAGTGGACACAGGGGGCGAGGGTCACCCCTCCACTTT.

V is TRBV28 and J is TRBJ1-2; D unresolved. The CDR3 consists of 11 residues. V was pared by 5 bases and J by 7 bases, with 8 bases between. The germline V gene has CDR1 MDHEN and CDR2 SYDVKM. The CDR3 nucleotides read TGTGCCAGCAGTACTTCCCTTGGCTACACCTTC. Translated, it gives CASSTSLGYTF.

The chain has TRBV30 and TRBJ1-4, with a tentative D call TRBD1 (5 bases). Germline CDR1 is GTSNPN and CDR2 is SVGIG (reference sequence). With 2 bases removed from V and 5 bases from J, the gap between germline ends came to 12 bases. CDR3 length equals 14 residues. The chain's CDR3 is CAWSPSTVNEKLFF. The DNA of the CDR3 is TGTGCCTGGAGTCCCTCGACAGTCAATGAAAAACTGTTTTTT.

This chain joins TRBV28 and TRBJ1-2, with 11 bases fitting TRBD1. CDR1 MDHEN and CDR2 SYDVKM come from the germline V gene. The CDR3 is made up of 15 amino acids. The V segment lost 4 bases and the J segment 4 bases; nucleotides outside the gene matches: 5. This chain's CDR3 is CASSSPGQGVYGYTF. As DNA, the CDR3 is TGTGCCAGCAGTTCGCCGGGACAGGGGGTCTATGGCTACACCTTC.

CDR3 loop: CASSLPRLGSGANVLTF. The CDR3 bases are TGTGCCAGCAGCTTGCCGCGATTGGGGTCTGGGGCCAACGTCCTGACTTTC. The J gene is TRBJ2-6, the V gene TRBV5-6, with D uncertain. The CDR3 is 17 amino acids. V lost 1 base and J lost 1, with 12 bases in between. Germline assignment: CDR1 SGHDT and CDR2 YYEEEE.

This chain uses TRBV13 with TRBJ1-3, with D perhaps TRBD1 (6 bases). CDR1 is PRHDT and CDR2 is FYEKMQ in the germline V gene (reference sequence). V lost 4 bases and J lost 0, with 10 bases in between. The CDR3 runs to 15 residues. This CDR3 is CASSYRAGSGNTIYF. CDR3 DNA: TGTGCCAGCAGCTACAGGGCAGGCTCTGGAAACACCATATATTTT.

V usage is TRBV15 and J usage is TRBJ1-5; 10 bases are shared with TRBD1. The trim removed 2 bases at V and 7 bases at J, leaving 2 bases unmatched. The CDR3 sequence is 14 residues long. Germline-derived CDR1 and CDR2 are LNHNV and YYDKDF (reference sequence). CDR3 coding DNA: TGTGCCACCAGCAGAAGGACAGGGGGACAGCCCCAGCATTTT. Protein: CATSRRTGGQPQHF.

The chain couples TRBV5-1 to TRBJ1-5; 7 bases map to TRBD1. The CDR3 consists of 14 residues. The V segment lost 1 base and the J segment 4 bases; nucleotides outside the gene matches: 2. Germline V gene sequence: CDR1 SGHRS, CDR2 YFSETQ. CDR3 protein: CASSLTGANQPQHF. In DNA form, the CDR3 reads TGCGCCAGCAGCTTGACAGGGGCAAATCAGCCCCAGCATTTT.

The chain is built from TRBV2 and TRBJ2-1; TRBD2 aligns across 7 bases. The CDR3 is 15 residues long. CDR1 SNHLY and CDR2 FYNNEI come from the germline V gene. The V and J ends lost 7 bases and 3 bases, in that order; junction bases with no gene match: 9. The CDR3 DNA is TGTGCCAGCACCCCGTTGGCGGGGGACTACAATGAGCAGTTCTTC. The encoded protein is CASTPLAGDYNEQFF.

The chain combines TRBV28 with TRBJ2-3; unclear D gene. CDR1 MDHEN and CDR2 SYDVKM come from the germline V gene. CDR3 length equals 14 residues. V lost 1 base and J lost 2, with 7 bases in between. CDR3 DNA: TGTGCCAGCAGTTTATTGGTCGACACAGATACGCAGTATTTT. Translation gives CASSLLVDTDTQYF.

The V call is TRBV5-1, the J call TRBJ1-2; D is perhaps TRBD1 (5 bases). Trimming pared 6 bases from V and 4 bases from J, leaving 13 bases between. The CDR3 runs 13 residues. Germline CDR1 reads SGHRS; CDR2 reads YFSETQ. The DNA for the CDR3 is TGCGCCAGCACCACTCCGGGGGTCTATGGCTACACCTTC. Translated, it gives CASTTPGVYGYTF.

Of note for this clone: At one end the junction does not follow the germline gene, possibly because of a read error. V gene TRBV2 combines with J gene TRBJ1-1; TRBD1 aligns across 9 bases. Germline V lookup: CDR1 SNHLY, CDR2 FYNNEI. The CDR3 consists of 14 residues. The CDR3 region has the DNA TGTGCCAGCAGGGAAGGACAGGGGAGCACTGAAGCTTTCTTT. It encodes CASREGQGSTEAFF.

The V and J genes are TRBV4-1 and TRBJ2-7; TRBD2 aligns across 7 bases. CDR1 is MGHRA, CDR2 YSYEKL, per germline. Losses at the gene ends were 4 bases for V and 2 bases for J; bases not matched to a gene: 8. The CDR3 length is 15 residues. CDR3 in DNA: TGCGCCAGCAGCCCTAGCGGAGCTTTTCCCTACGAGCAGTACTTC. This translates into CASSPSGAFPYEQYF.

The count of this clone is one. The chain uses TRBV19 and TRBJ2-7; possible D gene TRBD1, 7 bases. This CDR3 is 15 amino acids long. With 0 bases removed from V and 2 bases from J, the gap between germline ends came to 11 bases. Germline V lookup: CDR1 LNHDA, CDR2 SQIVND (reference sequence). CDR3 in amino acids: CASSIDDREAYEQYF. The DNA of the CDR3 is TGTGCCAGTAGTATAGACGACAGGGAGGCCTACGAGCAGTACTTC.

V is TRBV6-6 and J is TRBJ2-7; maybe TRBD2 (6 bases). The V gene's germline CDR1 is MNHNY and CDR2 SVGAGI (reference sequence). The germline V and J ends were trimmed by 6 bases and 2 bases, with 17 bases remaining between them. The CDR3 spans 15 residues. DNA for the CDR3: TGTGCCAGCAGGAGCAACCTCCGGGGGACCTACGAGCAGTACTTC. Its protein product is CASRSNLRGTYEQYF.

The CDR3 bases are TGTGCCAGCAGAGTAACCGGGACTAAGAGTGGAAATGAGCAGTTCTTC. As protein: CASRVTGTKSGNEQFF. The rearrangement joins TRBV7-2 to TRBJ2-1, with 7 bases identical to TRBD2. CDR1 and CDR2 from the germline V gene are SGHTA and FQGNSA. The CDR3 runs to 16 residues. After removal of 6 bases from V and 7 bases from J, the junction contained 15 bases not matched to a gene.

V is TRBV10-3 and J is TRBJ1-2; TRBD1 aligns across 7 bases. Germline V gene data show CDR1 as ENHRY and CDR2 as SYGVKD. With V trimmed by 10 bases and J by 1 base, 6 bases remained unmatched. This CDR3 is 13 amino acids long. The CDR3 reads CATNRGGNYGYTF. Here the CDR3 DNA reads TGTGCCACCAACAGGGGCGGTAACTATGGCTACACCTTC.

The rearrangement uses TRBV24-1 and TRBJ2-7; 7 nucleotides line up with TRBD1. The CDR3 consists of 16 residues. V shed 4 bases, J shed 2 bases, and the junction held 10 bases outside the gene matches. Germline lookup yields CDR1 KGHDR and CDR2 SFDVKD. The CDR3 DNA reads TGTGCCACCAGTGAATCCGGGACAGACACCACCTACGAGCAGTACTTC. This translates into CATSESGTDTTYEQYF.

The rearrangement joins TRBV28 to TRBJ2-7, with 9 bases identical to TRBD1. Germline trimming cut 3 bases from V and 7 bases from J; bases unmatched to any gene: 13. The CDR3 runs 16 residues. The V gene's germline CDR1 is MDHEN and CDR2 SYDVKM. The CDR3 DNA reads as TGTGCCAGCAGTTTCGGGGTCGGGACAGGGTGGCTGGAGCAGTACTTC. Protein: CASSFGVGTGWLEQYF.